The table lists the clone carrying this TCR beta chain with a few counts. This entry is derived from a study of blood T cell repertoires in COVID-19. Study as a whole: T cells, B-cell-depleted T cells, or PBMCs provided the cDNA or gDNA that served as material.

Germline V gene lookup returns CDR1 LGHNA and CDR2 YNFKEQ. The V segment lost 1 base and the J segment 4 bases; nucleotides outside the gene matches: 7. The CDR3 runs 16 residues. Clones were read by immunoSEQ multiplex PCR, and TCRdb kept only the in-frame ones, dropping some. Among about 13,000 clones listed, roughly three quarters were seen once. The chain is built from TRBV4-2 and TRBJ1-2; 9 bases fit TRBD1. Sequences were obtained from peripheral blood. This receptor was identified in a human donor in a cohort sampled during active COVID-19. The CDR3 here is CASSQAATGGGYGYTF. Here the CDR3 DNA reads TGTGCCAGCAGCCAAGCCGCGACAGGGGGTGGCTATGGCTACACCTTC.